The 18 T cell receptor beta chains below were found in one sample sequenced in a study of cytomegalovirus exposure and HLA in healthy donors. With 60 Vbeta and 13 Jbeta primers, the PCR was carried out. This table comes from immunoSEQ multiplex PCR, and its TCRdb copy is limited to in-frame clones, with some not included. The sample lists about 120,000 clones, approximately 80% occurring once. The sequenced material came from PBMCs. The receptors were gathered from a man aged 50 to 60 in good health and CMV-seropositive.

The CDR3 DNA sequence: TGTGCCAGCAGCCTAAATCTAGGGGGCGATCAGCCCCAGCATTTT. This codes for CASSLNLGGDQPQHF. This chain links TRBV6-5 with TRBJ1-5; 7 bases are shared with TRBD1. The CDR3 spans 15 residues. Germline CDR1 and CDR2: MNHEY and SVGAGI. V gave up 6 bases and J gave up 5 bases; unmatched junction bases: 10.

V gene TRBV6-7 combines with J gene TRBJ2-1; 9 bases match TRBD2. TRBV6-7 is flagged as an ORF with uncertain function. V shed 9 bases and J 8 bases; nucleotides not matched to a gene: 11. The CDR3 extends over 14 amino acids. The CDR3 sequence: CASPAGGYIDEQFF. Written as DNA, the CDR3 is TGTGCCAGTCCAGCGGGGGGTTACATAGATGAGCAGTTCTTC.

The chain carries TRBV19 and TRBJ1-2; 10 nucleotides line up with TRBD1. V was clipped by 7 bases and J by 2 bases; unmatched bases: 7. The CDR3 length is 15 residues. Germline values: CDR1 LNHDA, CDR2 SQIVND (reference sequence). The CDR3 coding sequence is TGTGCCAGTAAGGATGACAGGGGGCTAAACTATGGCTACACCTTC. The encoded protein is CASKDDRGLNYGYTF.

This chain joins TRBV2 and TRBJ1-5; 7 nucleotides match TRBD1. The V gene's germline CDR1 is SNHLY and CDR2 FYNNEI. CDR3 length: 13 amino acids. With 2 bases clipped from V and 7 bases from J, the junction kept 2 bases outside the gene matches. CDR3 protein: CASSEQGVQPQHF. Here the CDR3 DNA reads TGTGCCAGCAGTGAACAGGGGGTACAGCCCCAGCATTTT. The variable domain in full, completed from reference TRBV2 and TRBJ1-5, reads EPEVTQTPSHQVTQMGQEVILRCVPISNHLYFYWYRQILGQKVEFLVSFYNNEISEKSEIFDDQFSVERPDGSNFTLKIRSTKLEDSAMYFCASSEQGVQPQHFGDGTRLSIL.

The rearrangement joins TRBV6-1 to TRBJ2-1, with 15 bases matching TRBD2. J gave up 9 bases and V 4 bases, and 10 bases lay outside the gene matches. Germline CDR1 is MNHNS and CDR2 is SASEGT. The CDR3 is 17 amino acids. The CDR3 nucleotides are TGTGCCAGCAGTGGACACGGGACTAGCGGGGGGCCGAGTGAGCAGTTCTTC. Translated, it gives CASSGHGTSGGPSEQFF.

This clone was found a few times. The rearrangement links TRBV6-1 to TRBJ1-2, with 7 bases fitting TRBD1. The germline V gene has CDR1 MNHNS and CDR2 SASEGT. CDR3 size: 13 residues. V was clipped by 10 bases and J by 5 bases; unmatched bases: 10. The CDR3 protein is CATRQGLEYGYTF. Here the CDR3 DNA reads TGTGCCACCCGACAGGGTTTGGAGTATGGCTACACCTTC.

The chain recombines TRBV25-1 with TRBJ2-2, with a tentative D call TRBD2 (5 bases). Germline CDR1 is MGHDK and CDR2 is SYGVNS. The V end was cut by 0 bases, the J end by 9 bases, with 11 bases between. The CDR3 spans 14 residues. The CDR3: CASSEYGTGRELFF. CDR3 sequence (DNA): TGTGCCAGCAGTGAATACGGCACCGGGAGGGAGCTGTTTTTT.

The chain has TRBV6-6 and TRBJ2-3; the D gene is possibly TRBD1 (5 bases). The germline V gene encodes CDR1 MNHNY and CDR2 SVGAGI (reference sequence). V was clipped by 5 bases and J by 2 bases, with 17 bases between them. The CDR3 loop spans 16 amino acids. This chain's CDR3 is CASSRPGAGDTDTQYF. In DNA, the CDR3 is TGTGCCAGCAGTCGGCCTGGGGCAGGCGACACAGATACGCAGTATTTT.

The genes are TRBV10-3 and TRBJ2-7; perhaps TRBD2 as D (5 bases). The end of the DNA is better explained by TRBJ2-1, so the J call may be wrong. The CDR3 is made up of 12 amino acids. The germline V gene encodes CDR1 ENHRY and CDR2 SYGVKD. The CDR3 loop reads CAIRVDGDEQFF. The DNA for the CDR3 is TGTGCCATCAGGGTGGACGGGGATGAGCAGTTCTTC.

The rearrangement links TRBV5-1 to TRBJ1-2; tentative D call: TRBD1 (5 bases). V lost 1 base and J lost 6, with 13 bases in between. CDR1 is SGHRS, CDR2 YFSETQ, per germline. The CDR3 is 14 amino acids. The CDR3: CASSLTAGKDGYTF. The CDR3 DNA reads TGCGCCAGCAGCTTGACGGCAGGGAAGGATGGCTACACCTTC. Looking up the rest from reference TRBV5-1 and TRBJ1-2 gives the full variable domain: KAGVTQTPRYLIKTRGQQVTLSCSPISGHRSVSWYQQTPGQGLQFLFEYFSETQRNKGNFPGRFSGRQFSNSRSEMNVSTLELGDSALYLCASSLTAGKDGYTFGSGTRLTVV.

The V and J genes are TRBV27 and TRBJ1-6, with D perhaps matching TRBD1 (5 bases). Germline V CDR1 and CDR2: MNHEY, SMNVEV (reference sequence). Trimming left V 4 bases short and J 5 bases short, with 12 bases between. This CDR3 contains 15 residues. CDR3 region: CASSYGTLNNSPLHF. The CDR3, as DNA: TGTGCCAGCAGTTACGGGACTCTGAATAATTCACCCCTCCACTTT.

This clone was seen a handful of times. The gene calls are TRBV30 and TRBJ1-5, with a weak D call TRBD1 (5 bases). The germline CDR1 and CDR2 sequences are GTSNPN and SVGIG (reference sequence). V dropped 2 bases and J dropped 5 bases, with 13 bases sitting between them. The CDR3 loop spans 14 amino acids. CDR3 sequence: CAWSLGRGDQPQHF. Here the CDR3 DNA reads TGTGCCTGGAGTCTCGGACGGGGGGATCAGCCCCAGCATTTT.

The chain couples TRBV6-1 to TRBJ2-6; 7 bases are shared with TRBD1. CDR3 size: 18 residues. V lost 2 bases, J lost 9 bases, and 16 bases stayed unmatched. The V gene's germline CDR1 is MNHNS and CDR2 SASEGT. This CDR3 is CASSEHTGAPTRGNVLTF. The CDR3 bases are TGTGCCAGCAGTGAACATACAGGGGCCCCAACTCGAGGCAACGTCCTGACTTTC.

The rearrangement links TRBV7-2 to TRBJ1-5, with D unclear. This CDR3 has 15 residues. V lost 3 bases and J 4 bases, leaving 13 bases between the germline ends. CDR1 SGHTA and CDR2 FQGNSA come from the germline V gene. The CDR3 reads CASSFKSGENQPQHF. CDR3 nucleotide sequence: TGTGCCAGCAGCTTCAAGTCTGGAGAAAATCAGCCCCAGCATTTT. The full variable domain, with the rest looked up from reference TRBV7-2 and TRBJ1-5, is GAGVSQSPSNKVTEKGKDVELRCDPISGHTALYWYRQSLGQGLEFLIYFQGNSAPDKSGLPSDRFSAERTGGSVSTLTIQRTQQEDSAVYLCASSFKSGENQPQHFGDGTRLSIL.

The rearrangement joins TRBV5-1 to TRBJ2-5; 9 bases align to TRBD2. V was clipped by 0 bases and J by 1 base; unmatched bases: 4. Germline V lookup: CDR1 SGHRS, CDR2 YFSETQ. The CDR3 contains 16 residues. As DNA, the CDR3 is TGCGCCAGCAGCTTGGAGCCTAGCGGGGCCCAAGAGACCCAGTACTTC. Encoded protein: CASSLEPSGAQETQYF.

The gene calls are TRBV28 and TRBJ1-1; 11 bases are a match to TRBD1. Per germline, CDR1 MDHEN and CDR2 SYDVKM. The CDR3 totals 17 residues. J was trimmed by 6 bases and V by 6 bases; bases with no gene match: 15. The CDR3 sequence: CASSGGQGARRGPEAFF. The CDR3 region has the DNA TGTGCCAGCAGCGGCGGACAGGGGGCGCGACGAGGCCCTGAAGCTTTCTTT.

The chain employs TRBV29-1 and TRBJ1-1; D is unresolved. V was cut by 7 bases and J by 8 bases, with 23 bases left in between. CDR3 length equals 14 residues. Germline-derived CDR1 and CDR2 are SQVTM and ANQGSEA. The CDR3: CSAPAPNSPFEAFF. CDR3 DNA sequence: TGCAGCGCCCCTGCCCCCAATAGTCCCTTCGAAGCTTTCTTT.

V is TRBV28 and J is TRBJ1-2, with TRBD1 matching over 7 bases. V was pared by 6 bases and J by 7 bases, with 11 bases of the junction left unmatched. The CDR3 is 14 amino acids. CDR1 and CDR2 (germline): MDHEN, SYDVKM. This CDR3 reads CASSSRGTASGYTF. DNA for the CDR3: TGTGCCAGCAGCTCAAGGGGGACAGCCAGTGGCTACACCTTC.